A selection of T cell receptor beta chains follows, all from one sample in a study of T cell repertoires in cytomegalovirus infection. TCRdb redid the calling of the reads with MiXCR, one entry per CDR3 protein. The sample yields about 100,000 distinct CDR3 sequences, about 29% seen once. These receptors' targets are unknown. This specimen was CD8+ T cells from cultured PBMCs, taken from culture after CMV antigen stimulation. These TCRs come from a human donor in good health (CMV status not recorded). Some clones in this sample may be carry-over from other donors' samples. Both conserved end residues are part of each CDR3. A D gene is named only where the DNA matches it firmly. Part of the rows lack a size; the others show once, few, many or a class for expanded clones.

j_call v_call d_call clone_size cdr3_nt cdr3_aa
TRBJ1-2 TRBV4-1 NA NA TGCGCCAGCAGCCAAGGTCATGGCTACACCTTC CASSQGHGYTF
TRBJ2-7 TRBV5-1 NA NA TGCGCCAGCAGCTTGGGCACGGGTAGCCCCTACGAGCAGTACTTC CASSLGTGSPYEQYF
TRBJ1-4 TRBV27 NA many TGTGCCAGCAGTTTTGGGCTCGGGATTGGAAAACTGTTTTTT CASSFGLGIGKLFF
TRBJ1-3 TRBV28 TRBD1 few TGTGCCAGCAGTTACAGGGGTGGAAACACCATATATTTT CASSYRGGNTIYF
TRBJ2-5 TRBV10-3 NA NA TGTGCCATCAGTGAGGGTGACGGACACCAAGAGACCCAGTACTTC CAISEGDGHQETQYF
TRBJ2-3 TRBV6-4 NA NA TGTGCCAGCAGTGCGGCCCCATTCACAGATACGCAGTATTTT CASSAAPFTDTQYF
TRBJ2-2 TRBV7-9 TRBD2 NA TGTGCCAGCCGCGAACTAGCGGGGGCTTCGAACACCGGGGAGCTGTTTTTT CASRELAGASNTGELFF
TRBJ2-7 TRBV15 TRBD1 NA TGTGCCACCAGCAGACCCGGACAGGTCGAGCAGTACTTC CATSRPGQVEQYF
TRBJ2-1 TRBV11-2 TRBD2 few TGTGCCAGCAGCTTAGAGGGGACTAGCGAGGATGAGCAGTTCTTC CASSLEGTSEDEQFF
TRBJ2-1 TRBV6-1 TRBD1 few TGTGCCAGCAGCGTGGGACCGGGACAGGGGTACAATGAGCAGTTCTTC CASSVGPGQGYNEQFF
TRBJ2-6 TRBV4-2 TRBD2 NA TGTGCCAGCAGCCTCGAGTCGGGGGGGGGATCTGGGGCCAACGTCCTGACTTTC CASSLESGGGSGANVLTF
TRBJ2-5 TRBV12-3/TRBV12-4 NA NA TGTGCCAGCAGTTTTTTTGCGGGGTGGGAGACCCAGTACTTC CASSFFAGWETQYF
TRBJ1-1 TRBV7-9 NA few TGTGCCAGCAGCTCAGTGGGTTCTGAAGCTTTCTTT CASSSVGSEAFF
TRBJ2-3 TRBV10-3 NA NA TGTGCCATCAGTGAGGCTCTCCGAAGCACAGATACGCAGTATTTT CAISEALRSTDTQYF
TRBJ2-1 TRBV28 NA few TGTGCCAGCAGTTTTTACCCTAACTCTCCCCATGAGCAGTTCTTC CASSFYPNSPHEQFF
TRBJ1-1 TRBV6-6 NA once TGTGCCAGCAGGCTCGAGATGAACACTGAAGCTTTCTTT CASRLEMNTEAFF
TRBJ2-2 TRBV20-1 TRBD2 NA TGCAGTGCCGACAGGACTAGCGCTAACACCGGGGAGCTGTTTTTT CSADRTSANTGELFF
TRBJ2-1 TRBV7-2 TRBD2 few TGTGCCAGCAGCTGGACTAGCGGGGGGTTCTACAATGAGCAGTTCTTC CASSWTSGGFYNEQFF
TRBJ1-1 TRBV13 NA NA TGTGCCAGCAGCTTAGGACACTTGAACACTGAAGCTTTCTTT CASSLGHLNTEAFF
TRBJ1-2 TRBV5-6 TRBD1 NA TGTGCCAGCAGCTTGGAGGGGACAGGGTTTGTATACTATGGCTACACCTTC CASSLEGTGFVYYGYTF
TRBJ1-1 TRBV6-5 NA many TGTGCCAGCAGTTACTCATGGGGGGCGGAAGCTTTCTTT CASSYSWGAEAFF
TRBJ2-2 TRBV10-2 TRBD2 NA TGCGCCAGCAGTTTCAAGCGGGGGGGCGGCACCGGGGAGCTGTTTTTT CASSFKRGGGTGELFF
TRBJ2-2 TRBV2 NA NA TGTGCCAGCAGTGAAGGGATCGCGAACACCGGGGAGCTGTTTTTT CASSEGIANTGELFF
TRBJ2-3 TRBV11-1 TRBD2 NA TGTGCCAGCAGCTCTGGACTAGCGGGGGCCCTGAGGGCAGATACGCAGTATTTT CASSSGLAGALRADTQYF
TRBJ1-5 TRBV27 NA NA TGTGCCAGCAGTTTCTGGGGTCAGCCCCAGCATTTT CASSFWGQPQHF
TRBJ1-1 TRBV12-3/TRBV12-4 NA NA TGTGCCAGCAGTGACCCGGGCGCAGGGTTGAGCACTGAAGCTTTCTTT CASSDPGAGLSTEAFF
TRBJ2-1 TRBV4-2 NA few TGTGCCAGCAGCCAAGACAGCCAGCGAGTATACAATGAGCAGTTCTTC CASSQDSQRVYNEQFF
TRBJ1-1 TRBV4-1 NA NA TGCGCCAGCAACAATCCGGGACCTGAAGCTTTCTTT CASNNPGPEAFF
TRBJ2-3 TRBV9 TRBD2 NA TGTGCCAGCAGCGGCCACGGGGGGGGTAGCACAGATACGCAGTATTTT CASSGHGGGSTDTQYF
TRBJ2-1 TRBV12-3/TRBV12-4 TRBD2 NA TGTGCCAGCAATCACGGACTAGCGGGGGGGCCCTACAATGAGCAGTTCTTC CASNHGLAGGPYNEQFF
TRBJ2-1 TRBV27 TRBD2 few TGTGCCAGCAGTTCCGGGACTAGCGGTATGAATGAGCAGTTCTTC CASSSGTSGMNEQFF
TRBJ2-1 TRBV2 NA NA TGTGCCAGCGGACAATACGGGGGGCTAGATTGGAATGAGCAGTTCTTC CASGQYGGLDWNEQFF
TRBJ2-1 TRBV20-1 TRBD2 many TGCAGTGCCACCGGGACTAGCGACAATGAGCAGTTCTTC CSATGTSDNEQFF
TRBJ1-1 TRBV9 NA NA TGTGCCAGCAGCGTAACTGAGGGCCGGACTGAAGCTTTCTTT CASSVTEGRTEAFF
TRBJ2-3 TRBV7-2 NA NA TGTGCCAGCAGCTTAAGGCCCACCTGGCTCACAGATACGCAGTATTTT CASSLRPTWLTDTQYF
TRBJ2-3 TRBV11-1 NA many TGTGCCAGCAGCTTGTCCGTTAGCACAGATACGCAGTATTTT CASSLSVSTDTQYF
TRBJ2-7 TRBV7-9 TRBD1 few TGTGCCAGCAGCTCACTCGGACAGGGGCAACCTCTCTACGAGCAGTACTTC CASSSLGQGQPLYEQYF
TRBJ1-5 TRBV12-3/TRBV12-4 NA NA TGTGCCAGCAGTTTTGAAAATAGCAATCAGCCCCAGCATTTT CASSFENSNQPQHF
TRBJ1-2 TRBV12-3/TRBV12-4 NA NA TGTGCCAGCAGTCCCGTCGCCAAAGAGGGCTACACCTTC CASSPVAKEGYTF
TRBJ2-2 TRBV6-5 NA NA TGTGCCAGCAGTTATGGACAGACGAACACCGGGGAGCTGTTTTTT CASSYGQTNTGELFF
TRBJ2-1 TRBV7-6 NA few TGTGCCAGCAGCCCCCTTATAGGGTCGGGATGGGGTGCTGGTGAGCAGTTCTTC CASSPLIGSGWGAGEQFF
TRBJ1-2 TRBV27 NA NA TGTGCCAGCAGTAGAGGGCCCCCAGCTCCAACATCTCCGGGCTACACCTTC CASSRGPPAPTSPGYTF
TRBJ1-1 TRBV7-8 NA NA TGTGCCAGCAGCTACCGCCGGGGAACTGAAGCTTTCTTT CASSYRRGTEAFF
TRBJ1-1 TRBV7-6 TRBD1 NA TGTGCCAGCAGCTCGTTAACAGGGGGCGGTTTGGACACTGAAGCTTTCTTT CASSSLTGGGLDTEAFF
TRBJ2-1 TRBV19 NA NA TGTGCCAGTAGTAAGGGGGGGGGAAACAATGAGCAGTTCTTC CASSKGGGNNEQFF
TRBJ1-1 TRBV2 TRBD1 NA TGTGCCAGCAGGGACCGGGACAGGGAAGCTTTCTTT CASRDRDREAFF
TRBJ2-5 TRBV20-1 NA NA TGCAGTGCTAGAGAAACTGTAGAACAGACCCAGTACTTC CSARETVEQTQYF
TRBJ2-5 TRBV7-9 NA NA TGTGCCAGCAGCCCCCCGGGCTCGGTCAAAGAGACCCAGTACTTC CASSPPGSVKETQYF
TRBJ1-1 TRBV27 NA NA TGTGCCAGCAGTTTTAGCCTGAACACTGAAGCTTTCTTT CASSFSLNTEAFF
TRBJ2-7 TRBV7-2 NA many TGTGCCAGCAGCTTGTCCTCCTACGAGCAGTACTTC CASSLSSYEQYF
TRBJ1-1 TRBV7-5 NA few NA CISVPEAYIGEAFF
TRBJ1-2 TRBV19 NA NA TGTGCCAGTAGTCTCCCCGAGACAGGCTCCTATGGCTACACCTTC CASSLPETGSYGYTF
TRBJ2-1 TRBV5-4 NA NA TGTGCCAGCAGCTCCCTGCAGGATAGCTACAATGAGCAGTTCTTC CASSSLQDSYNEQFF
TRBJ2-2 TRBV3-1 NA NA TGTGCCAGCAGCCAAGATGGTCCGTGGGGGACCGGGGAGCTGTTTTTT CASSQDGPWGTGELFF
TRBJ1-1 TRBV6-5 TRBD1 few TGTGCCAGCAGATACAATACCCGATTTGTTGGGGACAGGGGGCGGAACACTGAAGCTTTCTTT CASRYNTRFVGDRGRNTEAFF
TRBJ1-1 TRBV28 NA NA TGTGCCAGCAGTTTTTTTTCCCAGACAGAGTTAAACACTGAAGCTTTCTTT CASSFFSQTELNTEAFF
TRBJ2-3 TRBV7-8 NA many TGTGCCAGCAGCTTAGCGCCTCCAGATACGCAGTATTTT CASSLAPPDTQYF
TRBJ2-1 TRBV7-3 TRBD2 NA TGTGCCAGCAGCTCTTTGATAGCGGGGGTGTCCTACAATGAGCAGTTCTTC CASSSLIAGVSYNEQFF
TRBJ1-1 TRBV28 TRBD1 NA TGTGCCAGCAGTTTTAGGGACAGGGGAACTGAAGCTTTCTTT CASSFRDRGTEAFF
TRBJ2-7 TRBV12-3/TRBV12-4 TRBD2 NA TGTGCCAGAGAAGGCCCAAGACTAGCGGGGGACGAGCAGTACTTC CAREGPRLAGDEQYF